This T cell receptor (beta chain) was sequenced in a study of early T cells in non-severe SARS-CoV-2 infection. Study background: Unsorted whole-blood RNA was sequenced in bulk, leaving chains unpaired. Study-level findings and limits: Private and CD4 specificities were missed by VDJdb matching, which favored anti-spike CD8 responses.

A word on this clonotype: Antigen: not known.

The CDR3 sequence is 16 residues long. Trimming cost V 4 bases and J 0 bases, with 16 bases left between them. Germline V lookup: CDR1 MDHEN, CDR2 SYDVKM. Individual cDNA molecules were tagged with unique molecular identifiers, the study reported. TCRdb used MiXCR to reprocess the 5' RACE reads, holding one entry per CDR3 protein. The sample has approximately 70,000 distinct CDR3 sequences; around 12% are singletons. This chain joins TRBV28 and TRBJ2-7; D is perhaps TRBD1 (5 bases). Sequenced: whole blood. The TCR originated in an adult who was a healthcare worker with PCR-confirmed SARS-CoV-2 infection or an uninfected control (not recorded which). This chain's CDR3 is CASSSPDSLLSYEQYF. The CDR3 DNA sequence: TGTGCCAGCAGTTCCCCCGACAGCCTGCTCTCCTACGAGCAGTACTTC.